Included here is one TCR beta chain sequence, with context. Original processing notes: The assay estimated nucleated cells by amplifying reference gene primers. The assay was immunoSEQ multiplex PCR, and TCRdb's table has in-frame clones only and misses some. That table gives V, J and clone size, and the DNA gave D and trimming. The sample has 29,000 or so clones; 84% are singletons. The data derive from a study of blood T cell repertoires in COVID-19. For the study at large: Specimens from acute and convalescent COVID-19 originated in the United States, Italy and Spain. T cells, B-cell-depleted T cells, or PBMCs provided the cDNA or gDNA that served as material.

CDR1 SGHDT and CDR2 YYEEEE come from the germline V gene. This CDR3 has 11 residues. Between the trimmed V and J ends, which lost 0 bases and 11 bases, there was a span of 8 bases. The TCR was taken from an elderly man with active COVID-19. Sequencing was performed on peripheral blood. The chain uses TRBV5-6 and TRBJ1-1, with D unresolved. The CDR3 protein is CASSLGPLAFF. The CDR3 DNA is TGTGCCAGCAGCTTGGGTCCATTGGCTTTCTTT. The full variable domain, in which reference TRBV5-6 and TRBJ1-1 provide the parts outside the CDR3, is DAGVTQSPTHLIKTRGQQVTLRCSPKSGHDTVSWYQQALGQGPQFIFQYYEEEERQRGNFPDRFSGHQFPNYSSELNVNALLLGDSALYLCASSLGPLAFFGQGTRLTVV.